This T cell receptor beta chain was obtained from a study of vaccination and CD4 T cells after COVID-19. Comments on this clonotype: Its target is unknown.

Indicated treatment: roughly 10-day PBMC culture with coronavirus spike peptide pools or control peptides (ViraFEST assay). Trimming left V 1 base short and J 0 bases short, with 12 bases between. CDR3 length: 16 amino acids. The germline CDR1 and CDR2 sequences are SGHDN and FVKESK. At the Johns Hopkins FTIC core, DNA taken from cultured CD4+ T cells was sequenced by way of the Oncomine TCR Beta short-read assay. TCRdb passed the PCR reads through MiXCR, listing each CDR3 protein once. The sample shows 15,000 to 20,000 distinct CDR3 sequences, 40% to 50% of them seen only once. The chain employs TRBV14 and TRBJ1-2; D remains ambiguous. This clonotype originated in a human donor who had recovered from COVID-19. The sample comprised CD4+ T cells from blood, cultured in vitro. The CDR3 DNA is TGTGCCAGCAGCCAAGGCTCGATCCTCGCTAACTATGGCTACACCTTC. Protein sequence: CASSQGSILANYGYTF.